One T cell receptor beta chain is described in this entry. The CDR3 has 13 residues. V lost 5 bases and J lost 6; bases outside the gene matches: 6. The germline gives CDR1 ENHRY, CDR2 SYGVKD. Per the authors' pipeline: Nucleated cell number was recorded as an estimate derived from reference gene primer amplification. The data were produced by immunoSEQ multiplex PCR, yet TCRdb's version contains in-frame clones alone and is incomplete. V, J and clone size are taken as reported in that table, and D and trimming were inferred from the DNA itself. The table lists 240,000 or so clones, around 87% of them singletons. This sample stems from a study of blood T cell repertoires in COVID-19. Turning to the study itself: In each case, the material was cDNA or gDNA derived from T cells, B-cell-depleted T cells, or PBMCs.

The chain employs TRBV10-3 and TRBJ1-2; 7 bases fit TRBD1. The clonotype originates from a woman aged 30 to 39 who had recovered from COVID-19. Sequenced material: peripheral blood. In nucleotides, the CDR3 is TGTGCCATCAGTAAAGACAGGGCCAATGGCTACACCTTC. Its protein is CAISKDRANGYTF.